The following is a TCR beta chain sequence with its context. Germline CDR1 is SGHDT and CDR2 is YYEEEE. This CDR3 is built from 15 residues. The V and J ends lost 0 bases and 5 bases, in that order; junction bases with no gene match: 7. TCRdb's copy holds only in-frame clones and misses some; the assay was immunoSEQ multiplex PCR. The sample has hundreds of thousands of clones; about 87% are singletons. The source of the sample is a study of blood T cell repertoires in COVID-19. At the level of the study: COVID-19 samples from acute and convalescent phases originated in the United States, Italy and Spain. T cells, B-cell-depleted T cells, or PBMCs supplied cDNA or gDNA.

This clonotype originated in a woman in her forties who had recovered from COVID-19. The sample comprised peripheral blood. The J gene is TRBJ1-1, the V gene TRBV5-6; TRBD1 matches 7 bases. The CDR3 nucleotides read TGTGCCAGCAGCTTGGCGACAGGGCGATGGACTGAAGCTTTCTTT. Amino acid sequence: CASSLATGRWTEAFF.